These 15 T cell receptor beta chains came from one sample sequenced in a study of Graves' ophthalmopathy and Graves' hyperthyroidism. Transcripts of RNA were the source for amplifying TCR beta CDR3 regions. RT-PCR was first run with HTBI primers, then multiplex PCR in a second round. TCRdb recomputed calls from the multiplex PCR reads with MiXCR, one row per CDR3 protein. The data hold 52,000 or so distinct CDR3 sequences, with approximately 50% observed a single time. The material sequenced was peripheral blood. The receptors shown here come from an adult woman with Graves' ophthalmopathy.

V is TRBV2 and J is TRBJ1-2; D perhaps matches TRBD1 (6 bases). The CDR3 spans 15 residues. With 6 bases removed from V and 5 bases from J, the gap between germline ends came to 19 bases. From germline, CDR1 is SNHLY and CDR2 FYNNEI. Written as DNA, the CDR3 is TGTGCCAGCAGATCCGGGGGCGCAGGAGGATATGGCTACACCTTC. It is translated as CASRSGGAGGYGYTF.

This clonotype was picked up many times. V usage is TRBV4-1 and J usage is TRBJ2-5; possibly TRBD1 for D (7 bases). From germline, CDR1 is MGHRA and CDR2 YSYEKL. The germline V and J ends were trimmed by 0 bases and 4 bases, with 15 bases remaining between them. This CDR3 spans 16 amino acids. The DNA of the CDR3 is TGCGCCAGCAGCCAAGATTTCAGGGGGGAAAGAGAGACCCAGTACTTC. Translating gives CASSQDFRGERETQYF.

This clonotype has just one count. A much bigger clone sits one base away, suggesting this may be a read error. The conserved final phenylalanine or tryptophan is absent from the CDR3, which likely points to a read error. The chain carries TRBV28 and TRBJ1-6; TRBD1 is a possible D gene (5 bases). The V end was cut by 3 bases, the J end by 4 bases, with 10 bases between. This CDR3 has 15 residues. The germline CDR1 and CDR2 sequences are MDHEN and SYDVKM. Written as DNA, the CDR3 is TGTGCCAGCAGTTTCCGGGGCAGTTATAATTCACCCCTCCACTCT. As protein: CASSFRGSYNSPLHS.

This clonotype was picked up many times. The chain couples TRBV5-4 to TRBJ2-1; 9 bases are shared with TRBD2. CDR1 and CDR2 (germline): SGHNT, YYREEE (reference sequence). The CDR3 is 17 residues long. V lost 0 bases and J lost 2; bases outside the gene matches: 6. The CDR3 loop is CASSLGGAGGAYNEQFF. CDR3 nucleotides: TGTGCCAGCAGCTTGGGGGGAGCGGGAGGAGCCTACAATGAGCAGTTCTTC.

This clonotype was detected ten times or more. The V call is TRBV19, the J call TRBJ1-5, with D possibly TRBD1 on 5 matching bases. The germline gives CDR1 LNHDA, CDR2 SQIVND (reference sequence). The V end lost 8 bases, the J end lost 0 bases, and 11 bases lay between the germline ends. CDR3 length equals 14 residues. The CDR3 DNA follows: TGTGCCAGTTCCGGGGACTATAGCAATCAGCCCCAGCATTTT. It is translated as CASSGDYSNQPQHF.

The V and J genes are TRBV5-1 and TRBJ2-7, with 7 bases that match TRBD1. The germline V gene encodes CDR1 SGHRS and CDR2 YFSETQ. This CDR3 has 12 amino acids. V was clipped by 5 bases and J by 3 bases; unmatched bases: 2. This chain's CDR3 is CASRQGFYEQYF. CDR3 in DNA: TGCGCCAGCAGACAGGGGTTCTACGAGCAGTACTTC. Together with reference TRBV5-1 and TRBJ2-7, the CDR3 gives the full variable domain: KAGVTQTPRYLIKTRGQQVTLSCSPISGHRSVSWYQQTPGQGLQFLFEYFSETQRNKGNFPGRFSGRQFSNSRSEMNVSTLELGDSALYLCASRQGFYEQYFGPGTRLTVT.

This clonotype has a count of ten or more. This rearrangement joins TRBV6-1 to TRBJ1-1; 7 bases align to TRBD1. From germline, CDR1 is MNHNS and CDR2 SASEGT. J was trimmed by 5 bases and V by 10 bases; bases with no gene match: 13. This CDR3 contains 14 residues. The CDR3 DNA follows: TGTGCCACTCCTCAGATAGGGGGCTCGACTGAAGCTTTCTTT. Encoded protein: CATPQIGGSTEAFF.

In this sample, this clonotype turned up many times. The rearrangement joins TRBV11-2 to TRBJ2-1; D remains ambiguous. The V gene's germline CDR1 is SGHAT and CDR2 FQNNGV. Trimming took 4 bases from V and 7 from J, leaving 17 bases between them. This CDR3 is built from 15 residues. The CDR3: CASSYRRIESNEQFF. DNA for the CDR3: TGTGCCAGCAGCTACCGACGAATAGAGTCAAATGAGCAGTTCTTC.

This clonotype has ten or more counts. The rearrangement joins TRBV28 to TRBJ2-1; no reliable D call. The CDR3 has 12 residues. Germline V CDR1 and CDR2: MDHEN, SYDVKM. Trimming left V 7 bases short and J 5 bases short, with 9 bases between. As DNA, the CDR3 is TGTGCCAGCAAAGCCTCTAACAATGAGCAGTTCTTC. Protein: CASKASNNEQFF.

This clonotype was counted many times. The CDR3 sequence is CASKQGRHDQETQYF. For the CDR3, the DNA is TGTGCCAGCAAACAGGGGCGCCACGATCAAGAGACCCAGTACTTC. The chain links TRBV28 to TRBJ2-5; TRBD1 matches 7 bases. The CDR3 runs 15 residues. J gave up 2 bases and V 7 bases, and 10 bases lay outside the gene matches. Per the germline V gene, CDR1 is MDHEN and CDR2 is SYDVKM. The variable domain in full, completed from reference TRBV28 and TRBJ2-5, reads DVKVTQSSRYLVKRTGEKVFLECVQDMDHENMFWYRQDPGLGLRLIYFSYDVKMKEKGDIPEGYSVSREKKERFSLILESASTNQTSMYLCASKQGRHDQETQYFGPGTRLLVL.

CDR3: CASSLLGATYEQYF. The CDR3 DNA reads as TGTGCCAGCAGCTTGTTGGGGGCTACCTACGAGCAGTACTTC. The gene calls are TRBV5-6 and TRBJ2-7; D possibly corresponds to TRBD1 (6 bases). The CDR3 loop spans 14 amino acids. Germline V CDR1 and CDR2: SGHDT, YYEEEE. The V end lost 1 base, the J end lost 2 bases, and 10 bases lay between the germline ends.

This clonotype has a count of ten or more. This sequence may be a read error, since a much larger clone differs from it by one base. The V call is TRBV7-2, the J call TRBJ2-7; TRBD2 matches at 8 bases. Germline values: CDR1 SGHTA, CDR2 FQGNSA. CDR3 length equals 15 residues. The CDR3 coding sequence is TGTGCCAGCAGCCCAGCGGGGGCTAAAGCCTACGAGCGGTACTTC. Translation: CASSPAGAKAYERYF.

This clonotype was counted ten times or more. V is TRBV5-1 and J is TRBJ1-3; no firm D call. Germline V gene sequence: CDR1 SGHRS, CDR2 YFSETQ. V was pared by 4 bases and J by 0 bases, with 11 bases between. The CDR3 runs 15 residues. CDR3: CASSIPQRSGNTIYF. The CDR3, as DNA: TGCGCCAGCAGCATACCCCAGCGCTCTGGAAACACCATATATTTT.

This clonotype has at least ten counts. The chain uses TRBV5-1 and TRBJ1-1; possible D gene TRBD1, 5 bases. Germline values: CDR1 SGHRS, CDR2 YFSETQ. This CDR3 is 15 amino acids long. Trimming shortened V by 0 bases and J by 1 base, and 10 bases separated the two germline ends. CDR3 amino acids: CASSLAFGGNTEAFF. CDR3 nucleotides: TGCGCCAGCAGCTTGGCTTTCGGGGGGAACACTGAAGCTTTCTTT.

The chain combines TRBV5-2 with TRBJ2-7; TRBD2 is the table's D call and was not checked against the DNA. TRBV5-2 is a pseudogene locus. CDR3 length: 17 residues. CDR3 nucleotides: TGTGCCAGCAATCAACCGGGACTAGCGGGAGTGGTCTACGAGCAGTACTTC. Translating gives CASNQPGLAGVVYEQYF.